The T cell receptor (beta chain) described here comes from a study of cytomegalovirus exposure and HLA in healthy donors. Overall study findings and caveats: In a later analysis, DRB1 alleles had the most associated TCRs; HLA-C alleles the fewest.

Comment on this clone: Its matching antigen is unknown.

Trimming pared 0 bases from V and 5 bases from J, leaving 7 bases between. CDR1 is ENHRY and CDR2 is SYGVKD in the germline V gene. CDR3 length equals 13 residues. PCR primers comprised 60 Vbeta and 13 Jbeta primers. Assay used: immunoSEQ multiplex PCR; TCRdb lists only in-frame clones, some missing. The sample has about 140,000 clones, 65% to 80% seen once. The receptor was derived from a man aged 35 to 55 in good health and CMV-seropositive. Material: PBMCs. V gene TRBV10-3 combines with J gene TRBJ1-1; D not resolved. The CDR3 nucleotides are TGTGCCATCAGTGAGTCCACGGAGACTGAAGCTTTCTTT. It is translated as CAISESTETEAFF.